Shown below are 3 T cell receptor beta chains from a single sample sequenced in a study of blood T cell repertoires in COVID-19 (TCRdb year 2020). Library preparation used the immunoSEQ multiplex PCR assay. Here the immuneACCESS table is served through TCRdb, limited to in-frame sequences with V and J called. Missing clones are a known gap in these copies; in checked studies unresolved V genes cover under half, and the rest lacks a known reason. This sample is represented by about 210,000 clones; approximately 86% of them were singletons. Jointly, the top ten make up 3% to 3.5% of the sample. Sample: peripheral blood. The receptors come from a man aged 55-75 years with acute or convalescent COVID-19.

The chain joins TRBV9 to TRBJ2-7; D possibly corresponds to TRBD1 (6 bases). The CDR3 has 14 amino acids. Germline V gene data show CDR1 as SGDLS and CDR2 as YYNGEE. The V end was cut by 2 bases, the J end by 4 bases, with 13 bases between. The CDR3 region is CASSVGNRDYEQYF. The CDR3 nucleotides are TGTGCCAGCAGCGTTGGGAACAGGGATTACGAGCAGTACTTC.

This chain connects TRBV5-1 to TRBJ2-7, with 8 bases lining up with TRBD1. Germline V gives CDR1 SGHRS, CDR2 YFSETQ. The CDR3 has 15 residues. V was pared by 0 bases and J by 5 bases, with 7 bases of the junction left unmatched. This CDR3 reads CASSLAGQGGHEQYF. Written as DNA, the CDR3 is TGCGCCAGCAGCTTGGCCGGACAGGGTGGCCACGAGCAGTACTTC.

This clone was seen a single time. This chain connects TRBV3-1 (or the pseudogene TRBV3-2) to TRBJ2-2; D may be TRBD1 (5 bases). The germline V gene encodes CDR1 LGHDT and CDR2 YNNKEL (reference sequence). Trimming pared 6 bases from V and 4 bases from J, leaving 15 bases between. The length of the CDR3 is 15 residues. In DNA, the CDR3 is TGTGCCAGCAGGTCTAACCTACAGGTCACCGGGGAGCTGTTTTTT. It is translated as CASRSNLQVTGELFF.